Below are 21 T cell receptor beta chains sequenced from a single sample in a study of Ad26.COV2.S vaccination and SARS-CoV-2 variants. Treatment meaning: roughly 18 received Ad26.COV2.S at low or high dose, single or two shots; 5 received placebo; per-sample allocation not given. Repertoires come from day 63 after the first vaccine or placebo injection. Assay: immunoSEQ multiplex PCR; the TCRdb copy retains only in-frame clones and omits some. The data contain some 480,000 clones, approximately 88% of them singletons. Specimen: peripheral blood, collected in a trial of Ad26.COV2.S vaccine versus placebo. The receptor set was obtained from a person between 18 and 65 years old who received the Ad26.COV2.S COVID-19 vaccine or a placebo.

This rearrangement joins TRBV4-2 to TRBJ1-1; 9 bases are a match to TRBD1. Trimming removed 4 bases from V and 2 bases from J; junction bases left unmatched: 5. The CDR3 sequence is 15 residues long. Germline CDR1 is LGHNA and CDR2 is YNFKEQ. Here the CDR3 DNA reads TGTGCCAGCAGCCGAGGGACAGGGAGAAACACTGAAGCTTTCTTT. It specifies CASSRGTGRNTEAFF.

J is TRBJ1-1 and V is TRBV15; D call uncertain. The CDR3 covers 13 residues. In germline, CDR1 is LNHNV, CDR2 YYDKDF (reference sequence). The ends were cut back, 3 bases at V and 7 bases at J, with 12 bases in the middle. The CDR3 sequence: CATSSLGSIEAFF. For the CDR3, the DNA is TGTGCCACCAGCAGCCTGGGATCGATTGAAGCTTTCTTT.

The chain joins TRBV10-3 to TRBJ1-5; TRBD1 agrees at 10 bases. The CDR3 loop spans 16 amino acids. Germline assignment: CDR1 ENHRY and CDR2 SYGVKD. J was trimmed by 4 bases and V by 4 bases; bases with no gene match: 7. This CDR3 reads CAISGSGTGVNQPQHF. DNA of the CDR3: TGTGCCATCAGTGGGTCGGGGACAGGGGTAAATCAGCCCCAGCATTTT.

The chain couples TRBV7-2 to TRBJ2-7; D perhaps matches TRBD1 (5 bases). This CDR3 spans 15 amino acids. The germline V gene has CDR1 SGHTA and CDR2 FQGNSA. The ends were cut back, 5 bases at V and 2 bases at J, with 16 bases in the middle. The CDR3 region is CASSPLAGPTYEQYF. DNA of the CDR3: TGTGCCAGCAGCCCCTTAGCAGGGCCTACCTACGAGCAGTACTTC.

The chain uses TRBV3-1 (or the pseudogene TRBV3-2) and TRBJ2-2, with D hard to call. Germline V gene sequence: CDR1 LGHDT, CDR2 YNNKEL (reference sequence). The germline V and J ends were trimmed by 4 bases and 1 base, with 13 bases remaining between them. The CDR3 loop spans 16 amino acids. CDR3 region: CASSPRPGMNTGELFF. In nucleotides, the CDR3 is TGTGCCAGCAGCCCCCGGCCGGGTATGAACACCGGGGAGCTGTTTTTT.

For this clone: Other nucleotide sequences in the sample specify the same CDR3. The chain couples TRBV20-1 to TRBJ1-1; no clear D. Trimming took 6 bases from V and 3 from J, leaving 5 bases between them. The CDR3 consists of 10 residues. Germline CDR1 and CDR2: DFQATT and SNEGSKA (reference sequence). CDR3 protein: CSASYTEAFF. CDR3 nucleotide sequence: TGCAGTGCATCTTACACTGAAGCTTTCTTT.

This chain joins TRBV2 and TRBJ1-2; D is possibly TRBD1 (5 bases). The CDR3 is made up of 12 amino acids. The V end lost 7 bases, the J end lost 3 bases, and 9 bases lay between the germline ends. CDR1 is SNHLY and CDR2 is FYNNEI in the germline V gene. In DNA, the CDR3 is TGTGCCAGCACGAGGGGAGACTATGGCTACACCTTC. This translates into CASTRGDYGYTF.

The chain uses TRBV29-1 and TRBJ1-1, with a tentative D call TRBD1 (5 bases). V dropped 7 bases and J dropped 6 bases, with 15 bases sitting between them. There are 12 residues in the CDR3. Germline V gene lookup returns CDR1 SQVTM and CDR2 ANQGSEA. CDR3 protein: CSGTGFYSEAFF. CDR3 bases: TGCAGCGGCACAGGATTTTATTCTGAAGCTTTCTTT.

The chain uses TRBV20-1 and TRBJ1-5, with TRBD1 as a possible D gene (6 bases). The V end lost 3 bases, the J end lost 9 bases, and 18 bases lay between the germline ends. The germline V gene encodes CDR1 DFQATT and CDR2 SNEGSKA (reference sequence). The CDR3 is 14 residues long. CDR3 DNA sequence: TGCAGTGCTAGTCTCAGGGGACGACGTCGGCCCCAGCATTTT. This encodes CSASLRGRRRPQHF.

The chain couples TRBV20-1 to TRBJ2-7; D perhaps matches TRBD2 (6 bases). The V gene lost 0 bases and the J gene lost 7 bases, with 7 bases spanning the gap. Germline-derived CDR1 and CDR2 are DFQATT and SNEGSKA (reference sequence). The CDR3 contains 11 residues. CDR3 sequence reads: CSARDAGEQYF. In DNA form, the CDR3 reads TGCAGTGCTAGAGACGCGGGGGAGCAGTACTTC.

The CDR3 spells CAWTKASGWMGGYTF. Written as DNA, the CDR3 is TGTGCCTGGACTAAGGCCAGTGGATGGATGGGGGGCTACACCTTC. The J gene is TRBJ1-2, the V gene TRBV30; no clear D. The CDR3 is 15 amino acids. The germline CDR1 and CDR2 sequences are GTSNPN and SVGIG (reference sequence). Trimming stripped 4 bases from V and 8 bases from J, with 23 bases between.

CDR3 nucleotides: TGTGCCAGCAGTTTGGGGTATCTTGCGGATGGCTACACCTTC. Its protein is CASSLGYLADGYTF. The chain carries TRBV28 and TRBJ1-2, with no clear D. The CDR3 extends over 14 amino acids. Germline lookup yields CDR1 MDHEN and CDR2 SYDVKM. Trimming left V 3 bases short and J 6 bases short, with 14 bases between.

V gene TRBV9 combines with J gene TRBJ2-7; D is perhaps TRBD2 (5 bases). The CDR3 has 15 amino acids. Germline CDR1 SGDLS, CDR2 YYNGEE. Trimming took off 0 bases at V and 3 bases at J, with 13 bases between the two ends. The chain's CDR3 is CASSVDETKLYEQYF. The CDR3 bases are TGTGCCAGCAGCGTAGATGAGACTAAGCTCTACGAGCAGTACTTC. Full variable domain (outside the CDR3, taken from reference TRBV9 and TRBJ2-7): DSGVTQTPKHLITATGQRVTLRCSPRSGDLSVYWYQQSLDQGLQFLIQYYNGEERAKGNILERFSAQQFPDLHSELNLSSLELGDSALYFCASSVDETKLYEQYFGPGTRLTVT.

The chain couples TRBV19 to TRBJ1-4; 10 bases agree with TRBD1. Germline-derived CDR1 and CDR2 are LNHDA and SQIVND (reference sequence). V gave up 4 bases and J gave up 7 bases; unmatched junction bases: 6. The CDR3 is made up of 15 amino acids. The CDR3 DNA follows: TGTGCCAGTAGTAAGAGGACAGGGGGGAGTGAAAAACTGTTTTTT. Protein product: CASSKRTGGSEKLFF.

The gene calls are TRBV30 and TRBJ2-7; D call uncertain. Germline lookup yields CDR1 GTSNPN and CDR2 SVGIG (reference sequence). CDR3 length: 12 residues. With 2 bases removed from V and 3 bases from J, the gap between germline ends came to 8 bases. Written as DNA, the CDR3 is TGTGCCTGGAGTCCGAGAATCTACGAGCAGTACTTC. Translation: CAWSPRIYEQYF.

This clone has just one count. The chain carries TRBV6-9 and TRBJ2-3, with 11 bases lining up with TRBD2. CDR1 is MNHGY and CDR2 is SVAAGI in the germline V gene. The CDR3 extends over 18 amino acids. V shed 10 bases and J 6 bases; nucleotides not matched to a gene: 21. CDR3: CATPCEFGLAGGGDTQYF. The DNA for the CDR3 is TGTGCCACCCCCTGCGAGTTTGGGCTAGCGGGAGGTGGGGATACGCAGTATTTT.

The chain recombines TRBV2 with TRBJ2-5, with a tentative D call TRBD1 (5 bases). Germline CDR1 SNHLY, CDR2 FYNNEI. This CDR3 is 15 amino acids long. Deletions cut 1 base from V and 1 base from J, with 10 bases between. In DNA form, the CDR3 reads TGTGCCAGCAGTGAAGAGGAAGGGGCCCAAGAGACCCAGTACTTC. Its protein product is CASSEEEGAQETQYF.

The CDR3 sequence is CSASFRRLLRNEQFF. In DNA form, the CDR3 reads TGCAGTGCTAGTTTTAGACGACTACTCCGCAATGAGCAGTTCTTC. This sequence joins TRBV20-1 and TRBJ2-1; possible D gene TRBD2, 5 bases. Germline CDR1 DFQATT, CDR2 SNEGSKA (reference sequence). The CDR3 contains 15 residues. Trimming took 3 bases from V and 6 from J, leaving 18 bases between them.

CDR3 sequence: CASSMGVSNQPQHF. DNA for the CDR3: TGTGCCAGTAGTATGGGGGTCAGCAATCAGCCCCAGCATTTT. V is TRBV19 and J is TRBJ1-5; TRBD1 is a possible D gene (5 bases). Germline CDR1 reads LNHDA; CDR2 reads SQIVND (reference sequence). V was pared by 3 bases and J by 1 base, with 7 bases between. CDR3 length: 14 residues.

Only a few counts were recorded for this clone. For the CDR3, the DNA is TGTGCCAGCAGTTCAGGGATCGGGGCGGGCTCACCCCTCCACTTT. Encoded protein: CASSSGIGAGSPLHF. This chain joins TRBV6-5 and TRBJ1-6, with D perhaps matching TRBD1 (5 bases). V dropped 4 bases and J dropped 10 bases, with 17 bases sitting between them. Germline V gene sequence: CDR1 MNHEY, CDR2 SVGAGI. The length of the CDR3 is 15 residues.

The CDR3 bases are TGCAGCGCCAATTCCGGGACAGGGCCCTCCTACGAGCAGTACTTC. Translating gives CSANSGTGPSYEQYF. V usage is TRBV29-1 and J usage is TRBJ2-7; 9 bases fit TRBD1. The germline V gene encodes CDR1 SQVTM and CDR2 ANQGSEA. Trimming took 7 bases from V and 0 from J; bases not matched to a gene: 10. The CDR3 runs to 15 residues.